This T cell receptor beta chain was documented in a study of blood T cell repertoires in COVID-19. About the research overall: Nucleic acid was either cDNA or gDNA, and it came from T cells, B-cell-depleted T cells, or PBMCs.

Per the study methods: Reference gene primer amplification yielded estimated nucleated cell counts. The repertoire was sequenced with immunoSEQ multiplex PCR; TCRdb's copy has only in-frame clones and lacks some. V and J calls and clone size follow that table, whereas D and trimming were derived from the DNA. The table includes some 300,000 clones, roughly 86% detected once. This TCR came from a man between 65 and 79 years old with acute or convalescent COVID-19. The sequencing input was peripheral blood.

DNA of the CDR3: TGTGCCAGCAGGAGGGACAGGGGGCCGAACACCGGGGAGCTGTTTTTT. Amino acids: CASRRDRGPNTGELFF. The chain has TRBV2 and TRBJ2-2, with TRBD1 matching over 12 bases. The V segment lost 6 bases and the J segment 0 bases; nucleotides outside the gene matches: 2. The CDR3 extends over 16 amino acids. Germline CDR1 and CDR2: SNHLY and FYNNEI.